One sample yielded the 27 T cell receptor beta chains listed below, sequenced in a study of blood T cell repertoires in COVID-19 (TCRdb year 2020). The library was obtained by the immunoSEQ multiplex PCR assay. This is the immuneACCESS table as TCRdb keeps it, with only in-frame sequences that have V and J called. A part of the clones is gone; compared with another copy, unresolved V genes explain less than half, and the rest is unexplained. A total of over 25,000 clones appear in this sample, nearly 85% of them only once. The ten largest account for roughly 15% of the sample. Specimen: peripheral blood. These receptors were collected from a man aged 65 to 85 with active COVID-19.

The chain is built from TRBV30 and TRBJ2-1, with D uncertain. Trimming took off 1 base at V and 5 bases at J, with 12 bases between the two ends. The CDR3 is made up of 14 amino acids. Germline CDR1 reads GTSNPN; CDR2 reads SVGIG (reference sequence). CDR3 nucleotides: TGTGCCTGGAGTGGCGAGGCTAGAAACAATGAGCAGTTCTTC. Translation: CAWSGEARNNEQFF.

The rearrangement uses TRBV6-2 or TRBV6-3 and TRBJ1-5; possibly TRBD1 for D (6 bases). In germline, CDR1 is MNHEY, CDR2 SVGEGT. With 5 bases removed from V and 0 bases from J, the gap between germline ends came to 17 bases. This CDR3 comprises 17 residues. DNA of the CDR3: TGTGCCAGCAGTAAGGACAGAGGGGGATTTAGCAATCAGCCCCAGCATTTT. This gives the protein CASSKDRGGFSNQPQHF.

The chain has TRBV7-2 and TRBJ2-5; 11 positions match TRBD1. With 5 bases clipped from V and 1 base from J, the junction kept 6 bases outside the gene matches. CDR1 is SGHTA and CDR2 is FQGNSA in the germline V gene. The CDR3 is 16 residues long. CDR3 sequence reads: CASSPTGTGGQETQYF. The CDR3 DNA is TGTGCCAGCAGCCCCACCGGGACAGGGGGCCAAGAGACCCAGTACTTC.

Here the CDR3 DNA reads TGCGCCAGCAGCCATACAGGCGGAATAACCTACGAGCAGTACTTC. Translation gives CASSHTGGITYEQYF. This chain uses TRBV5-1 with TRBJ2-7; TRBD1 is a possible D gene (5 bases). Trimming pared 4 bases from V and 2 bases from J, leaving 16 bases between. This CDR3 region has 15 residues. The V gene's germline CDR1 is SGHRS and CDR2 YFSETQ.

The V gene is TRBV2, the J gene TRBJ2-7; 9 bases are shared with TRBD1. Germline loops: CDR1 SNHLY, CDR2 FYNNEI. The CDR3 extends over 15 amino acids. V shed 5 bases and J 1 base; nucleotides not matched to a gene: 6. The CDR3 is CASSLQGAGSYEQYF. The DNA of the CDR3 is TGTGCCAGCAGTCTACAGGGGGCAGGATCCTACGAGCAGTACTTC.

The CDR3 DNA is TGTGCCAGCAGTGAAGCGTCCCTCGGGACAATTATGAAAGAACTGTTTTTT. It translates to CASSEASLGTIMKELFF. The J gene is TRBJ1-4, the V gene TRBV2; TRBD1 is a possible D gene (6 bases). Trimming pared 0 bases from V and 12 bases from J, leaving 23 bases between. The CDR3 has 17 residues. Per the germline V gene, CDR1 is SNHLY and CDR2 is FYNNEI.

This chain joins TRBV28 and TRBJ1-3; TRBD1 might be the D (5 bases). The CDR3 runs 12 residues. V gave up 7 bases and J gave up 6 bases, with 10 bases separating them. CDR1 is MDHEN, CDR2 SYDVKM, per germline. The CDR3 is CASKGSENTIYF. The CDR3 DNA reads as TGTGCCAGCAAGGGGTCGGAAAACACCATATATTTT.

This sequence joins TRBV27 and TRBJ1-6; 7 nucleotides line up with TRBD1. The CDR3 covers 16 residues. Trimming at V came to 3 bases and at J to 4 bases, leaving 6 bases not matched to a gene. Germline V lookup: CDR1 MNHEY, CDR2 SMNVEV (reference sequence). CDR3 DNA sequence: TGTGCCAGCAGTTTCCGAGGGACAGATTATAATTCACCCCTCCACTTT. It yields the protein CASSFRGTDYNSPLHF.

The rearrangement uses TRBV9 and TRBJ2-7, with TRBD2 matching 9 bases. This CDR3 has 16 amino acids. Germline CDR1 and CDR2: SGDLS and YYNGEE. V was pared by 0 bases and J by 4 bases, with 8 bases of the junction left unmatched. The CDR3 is CASSVGGGAPSYEQYF. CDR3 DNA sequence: TGTGCCAGCAGCGTAGGCGGGGGGGCTCCCAGTTACGAGCAGTACTTC.

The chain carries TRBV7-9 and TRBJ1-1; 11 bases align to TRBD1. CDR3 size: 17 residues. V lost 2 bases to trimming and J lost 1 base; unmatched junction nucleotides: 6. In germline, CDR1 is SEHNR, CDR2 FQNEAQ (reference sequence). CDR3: CASSLSLGTGGNTEAFF. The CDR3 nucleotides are TGTGCCAGCAGCTTAAGCCTGGGGACAGGGGGGAACACTGAAGCTTTCTTT.

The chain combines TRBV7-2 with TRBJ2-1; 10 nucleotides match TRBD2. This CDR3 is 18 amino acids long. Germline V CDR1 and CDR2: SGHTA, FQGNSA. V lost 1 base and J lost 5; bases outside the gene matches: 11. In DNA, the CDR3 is TGTGCCAGCAGCTTAGAGGCTAGCGGGGGCCCTACGAACAATGAGCAGTTCTTC. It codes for CASSLEASGGPTNNEQFF.

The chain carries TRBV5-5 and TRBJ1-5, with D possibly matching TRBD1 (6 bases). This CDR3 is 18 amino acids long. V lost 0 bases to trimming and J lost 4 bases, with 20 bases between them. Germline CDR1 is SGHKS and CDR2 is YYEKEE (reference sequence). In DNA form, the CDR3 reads TGTGCCAGCAGCTTGGATCTCTTTTCCAGGGGACCAAATCAGCCCCAGCATTTT. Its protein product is CASSLDLFSRGPNQPQHF.

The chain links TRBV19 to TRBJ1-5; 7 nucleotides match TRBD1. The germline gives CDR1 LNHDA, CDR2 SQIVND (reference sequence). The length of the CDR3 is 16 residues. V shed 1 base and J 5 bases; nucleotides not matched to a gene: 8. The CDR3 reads CASSIGGGRIDQPQHF. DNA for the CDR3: TGTGCCAGTAGTATAGGAGGGGGCAGGATTGATCAGCCCCAGCATTTT.

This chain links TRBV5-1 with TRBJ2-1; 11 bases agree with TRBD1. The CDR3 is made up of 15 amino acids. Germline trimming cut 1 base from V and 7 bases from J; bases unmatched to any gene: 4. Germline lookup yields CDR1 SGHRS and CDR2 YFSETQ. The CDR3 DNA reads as TGCGCCAGCAGCTTGATTGGACAGGGGGCTAATGAGCAGTTCTTC. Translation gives CASSLIGQGANEQFF.

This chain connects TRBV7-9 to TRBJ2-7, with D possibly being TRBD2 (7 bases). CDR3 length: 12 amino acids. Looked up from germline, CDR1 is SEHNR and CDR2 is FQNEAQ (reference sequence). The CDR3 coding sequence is TGTGCAGGGGGGGGCACTCCCTACGAGCAGTACTTC. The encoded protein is CAGGGTPYEQYF.

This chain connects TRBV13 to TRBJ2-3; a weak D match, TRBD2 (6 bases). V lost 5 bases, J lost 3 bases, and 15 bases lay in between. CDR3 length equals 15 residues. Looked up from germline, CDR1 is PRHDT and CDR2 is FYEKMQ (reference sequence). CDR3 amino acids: CASSQSPGETDTQYF. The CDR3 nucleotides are TGTGCCAGCAGCCAATCTCCGGGGGAAACAGATACGCAGTATTTT.

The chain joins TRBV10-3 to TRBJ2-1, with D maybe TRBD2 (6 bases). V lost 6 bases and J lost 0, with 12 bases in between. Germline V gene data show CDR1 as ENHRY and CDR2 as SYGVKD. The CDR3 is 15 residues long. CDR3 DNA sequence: TGTGCCATCAGACGGGACTCGAGCTCCTACAATGAGCAGTTCTTC. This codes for CAIRRDSSSYNEQFF.

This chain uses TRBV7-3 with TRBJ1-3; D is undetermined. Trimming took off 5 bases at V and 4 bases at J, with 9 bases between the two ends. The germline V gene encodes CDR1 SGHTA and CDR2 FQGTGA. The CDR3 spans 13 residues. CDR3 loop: CASSPTGGNTIYF. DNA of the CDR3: TGTGCCAGCAGCCCGACGGGAGGAAACACCATATATTTT.

The CDR3 loop reads CASSLEPGGYEQYF. DNA of the CDR3: TGCGCCAGCAGCTTGGAACCCGGGGGCTACGAGCAGTACTTC. J is TRBJ2-7 and V is TRBV5-1; maybe TRBD2 (6 bases). Per germline, CDR1 SGHRS and CDR2 YFSETQ. Trimming removed 0 bases at V and 3 bases at J, with 10 bases between. CDR3 length: 14 residues.

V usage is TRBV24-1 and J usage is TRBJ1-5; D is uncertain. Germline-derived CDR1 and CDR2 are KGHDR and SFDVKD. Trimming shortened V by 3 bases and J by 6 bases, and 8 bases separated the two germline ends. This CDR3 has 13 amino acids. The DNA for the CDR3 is TGTGCCACCAGTGATGCCCGTAGTCAGCCCCAGCATTTT. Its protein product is CATSDARSQPQHF.

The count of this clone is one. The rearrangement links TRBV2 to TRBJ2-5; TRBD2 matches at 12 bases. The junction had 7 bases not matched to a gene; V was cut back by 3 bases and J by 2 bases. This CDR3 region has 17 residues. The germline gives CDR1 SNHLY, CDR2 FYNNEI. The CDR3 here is CASSDRTSGASQETQYF. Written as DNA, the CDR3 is TGTGCCAGCAGTGACCGGACTAGCGGGGCCTCTCAAGAGACCCAGTACTTC.

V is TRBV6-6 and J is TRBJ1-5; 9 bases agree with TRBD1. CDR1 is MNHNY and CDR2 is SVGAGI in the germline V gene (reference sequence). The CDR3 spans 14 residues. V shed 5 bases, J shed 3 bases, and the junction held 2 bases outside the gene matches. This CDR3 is CASSRTGDNQPQHF. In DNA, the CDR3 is TGTGCCAGCAGTCGGACAGGGGACAATCAGCCCCAGCATTTT.

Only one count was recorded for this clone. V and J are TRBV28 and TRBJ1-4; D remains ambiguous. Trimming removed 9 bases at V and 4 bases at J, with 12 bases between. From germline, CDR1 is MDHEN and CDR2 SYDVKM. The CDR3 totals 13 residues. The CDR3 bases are TGTGCCAGTTGTTGGCAGATTAATGAAAAACTGTTTTTT. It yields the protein CASCWQINEKLFF. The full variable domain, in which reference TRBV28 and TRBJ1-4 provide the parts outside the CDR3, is DVKVTQSSRYLVKRTGEKVFLECVQDMDHENMFWYRQDPGLGLRLIYFSYDVKMKEKGDIPEGYSVSREKKERFSLILESASTNQTSMYLCASCWQINEKLFFGSGTQLSVL.

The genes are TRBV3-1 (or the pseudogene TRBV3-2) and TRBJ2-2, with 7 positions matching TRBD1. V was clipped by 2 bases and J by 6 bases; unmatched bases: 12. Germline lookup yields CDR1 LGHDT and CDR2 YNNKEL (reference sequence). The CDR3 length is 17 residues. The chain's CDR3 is CASSQHAGGRMSGELFF. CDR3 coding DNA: TGTGCCAGCAGCCAACATGCAGGGGGTCGGATGTCCGGGGAGCTGTTTTTT.

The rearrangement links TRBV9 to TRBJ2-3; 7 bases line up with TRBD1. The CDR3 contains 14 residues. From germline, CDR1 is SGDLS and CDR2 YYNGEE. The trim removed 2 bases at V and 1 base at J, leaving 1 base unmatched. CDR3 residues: CASSVGTGTDTQYF. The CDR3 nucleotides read TGTGCCAGCAGCGTGGGGACAGGCACAGATACGCAGTATTTT.

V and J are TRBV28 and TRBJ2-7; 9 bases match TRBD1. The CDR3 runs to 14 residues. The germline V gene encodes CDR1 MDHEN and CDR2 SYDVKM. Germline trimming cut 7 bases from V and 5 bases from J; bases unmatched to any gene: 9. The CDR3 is CASNPGQGFHEQYF. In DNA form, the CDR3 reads TGTGCCAGCAATCCGGGACAGGGCTTTCACGAGCAGTACTTC.

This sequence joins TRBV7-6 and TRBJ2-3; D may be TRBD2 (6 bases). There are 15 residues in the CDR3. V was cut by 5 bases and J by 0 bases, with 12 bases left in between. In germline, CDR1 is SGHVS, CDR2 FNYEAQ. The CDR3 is CASSNTGGSTDTQYF. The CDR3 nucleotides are TGTGCCAGCAGCAACACCGGGGGAAGCACAGATACGCAGTATTTT. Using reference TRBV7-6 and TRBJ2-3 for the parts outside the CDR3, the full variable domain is GAGVSQSPRYKVTKRGQDVALRCDPISGHVSLYWYRQALGQGPEFLTYFNYEAQQDKSGLPNDRFSAERPEGSISTLTIQRTEQRDSAMYRCASSNTGGSTDTQYFGPGTRLTVL.